The rows below give T cell receptor beta chains drawn from one sample of a study of blood T cells in healthy people across ages. Via MiXCR, TCRdb re-called the 5' RACE reads, giving one row per CDR3 protein. The table records roughly 1,300,000 distinct CDR3 sequences, almost 60% of them present only once. Sequencing was performed on blood. The source is a young man in good health. Both conserved end residues are part of each CDR3. The order of the fields is CDR3 protein, CDR3 DNA, D gene, clone size, J gene, V gene, CDR3 length. A D gene is named only where the DNA matches it firmly. Clone size is not always given. Where it is, it says once, few, many or a class for expanded clones.

cdr3_aa: CASSPTSSGNEQYF
cdr3_nt: TGTGCCAGCAGTCCAACATCCTCAGGCAACGAGCAGTACTTC
d_call: NA
clone_size: NA
j_call: TRBJ2-7
v_call: TRBV6-5
cdr3_length: 14

cdr3_aa: CATKAGASNQPQHF
cdr3_nt: TGTGCCACCAAAGCAGGGGCAAGCAATCAGCCCCAGCATTTT
d_call: NA
clone_size: NA
j_call: TRBJ1-5
v_call: TRBV24-1
cdr3_length: 14

cdr3_aa: CASSPLRAYEQYF
cdr3_nt: TGTGCCAGCAGTCCCCTCAGGGCCTACGAGCAGTACTTC
d_call: NA
clone_size: NA
j_call: TRBJ2-7
v_call: TRBV27
cdr3_length: 13

cdr3_aa: CSANPLQGGLYEQYF
cdr3_nt: TGCAGTGCTAACCCCCTCCAGGGTGGTCTCTACGAGCAGTACTTC
d_call: NA
clone_size: NA
j_call: TRBJ2-7
v_call: TRBV20-1
cdr3_length: 15

cdr3_aa: CASTNKRTGEDAFF
cdr3_nt: TGTGCCAGCACCAACAAGAGGACAGGTGAAGATGCTTTCTTT
d_call: TRBD1
clone_size: NA
j_call: TRBJ1-1
v_call: TRBV6-2/TRBV6-3
cdr3_length: 14

cdr3_aa: CASSPLPYNSPLHF
cdr3_nt: TGTGCCAGCTCACCCTTACCATATAATTCACCCCTCCACTTT
d_call: NA
clone_size: NA
j_call: TRBJ1-6
v_call: TRBV18
cdr3_length: 14

cdr3_aa: CSALSSGSRDEQFF
cdr3_nt: TGCAGTGCTCTTTCTAGCGGGAGTAGGGATGAGCAGTTCTTC
d_call: TRBD2
clone_size: few
j_call: TRBJ2-1
v_call: TRBV20-1
cdr3_length: 14

cdr3_aa: CASSQDWTGEEETQYF
cdr3_nt: TGCGCCAGCAGCCAAGACTGGACAGGGGAGGAAGAGACCCAGTACTTC
d_call: TRBD1
clone_size: NA
j_call: TRBJ2-5
v_call: TRBV4-3
cdr3_length: 16

cdr3_aa: CASSLVQGANYGYTF
cdr3_nt: TGTGCCAGCAGCTTAGTACAGGGAGCTAACTATGGCTACACCTTC
d_call: NA
clone_size: few
j_call: TRBJ1-2
v_call: TRBV7-9
cdr3_length: 15

cdr3_aa: CASSLAGPSNYGYTF
cdr3_nt: TGTGCCAGCAGCTTGGCAGGGCCATCTAACTATGGCTACACCTTC
d_call: NA
clone_size: few
j_call: TRBJ1-2
v_call: TRBV5-4
cdr3_length: 15

cdr3_aa: CASSSVHYEQYF
cdr3_nt: TGTGCCAGCAGCTCGGTTCACTACGAGCAGTACTTC
d_call: NA
clone_size: NA
j_call: TRBJ2-7
v_call: TRBV7-8
cdr3_length: 12

cdr3_aa: CASSHRERTAAYEQYF
cdr3_nt: TGTGCCAGCAGCCATCGGGAGCGGACTGCCGCCTACGAGCAGTACTTC
d_call: NA
clone_size: NA
j_call: TRBJ2-7
v_call: TRBV3-1
cdr3_length: 16

cdr3_aa: CASSLGQDRQYF
cdr3_nt: TGTGCCAGCAGCCTTGGACAGGATAGGCAGTATTTT
d_call: TRBD1
clone_size: NA
j_call: TRBJ2-3
v_call: TRBV7-2
cdr3_length: 12

cdr3_aa: CASSSGQAVETQYF
cdr3_nt: TGTGCCAGCAGTTCGGGACAGGCGGTGGAGACCCAGTACTTC
d_call: TRBD1
clone_size: few
j_call: TRBJ2-5
v_call: TRBV6-6
cdr3_length: 14

cdr3_aa: CASSPNPLNQPQHF
cdr3_nt: TGTGCCAGCAGTCCCAATCCCCTCAATCAGCCCCAGCATTTT
d_call: NA
clone_size: few
j_call: TRBJ1-5
v_call: TRBV7-6
cdr3_length: 14

cdr3_aa: CASSLDRHHNSPLHF
cdr3_nt: TGTGCCAGCAGCCTAGACAGGCACCATAATTCACCCCTCCACTTT
d_call: NA
clone_size: NA
j_call: TRBJ1-6
v_call: TRBV12-3/TRBV12-4
cdr3_length: 15

cdr3_aa: CASSPWTDKRETQYF
cdr3_nt: TGTGCCAGCAGCCCCTGGACAGACAAGAGGGAGACCCAGTACTTC
d_call: NA
clone_size: NA
j_call: TRBJ2-5
v_call: TRBV5-6
cdr3_length: 15

cdr3_aa: CASSLGPSGSAYEQYF
cdr3_nt: TGTGCCAGCAGCTTAGGACCAAGCGGGTCGGCCTACGAGCAGTACTTC
d_call: NA
clone_size: NA
j_call: TRBJ2-7
v_call: TRBV7-2
cdr3_length: 16

cdr3_aa: CASKRDTTTDTQYF
cdr3_nt: TGTGCCAGCAAGAGGGACACCACCACAGATACGCAGTATTTT
d_call: NA
clone_size: NA
j_call: TRBJ2-3
v_call: TRBV6-6
cdr3_length: 14

cdr3_aa: CASSTGKRDGYTF
cdr3_nt: TGTGCCAGCAGTACTGGCAAGAGGGATGGCTACACCTTC
d_call: NA
clone_size: NA
j_call: TRBJ1-2
v_call: TRBV6-5
cdr3_length: 13

cdr3_aa: CASSQGRQRKWGYTF
cdr3_nt: TGTGCCAGCAGCCAAGGTAGACAGAGAAAGTGGGGCTACACCTTC
d_call: NA
clone_size: few
j_call: TRBJ1-2
v_call: TRBV3-1
cdr3_length: 15

cdr3_aa: CASSFYSGSREQYF
cdr3_nt: TGTGCCAGCAGTTTTTATAGCGGGTCAAGGGAGCAGTACTTC
d_call: TRBD2
clone_size: once
j_call: TRBJ2-7
v_call: TRBV12-3/TRBV12-4
cdr3_length: 14

cdr3_aa: CSARALTDTQYF
cdr3_nt: TGCAGTGCTAGAGCCTTGACGGATACGCAGTATTTT
d_call: NA
clone_size: NA
j_call: TRBJ2-3
v_call: TRBV20-1
cdr3_length: 12

cdr3_aa: CASSSPPWTAQYF
cdr3_nt: TGTGCCAGCAGCTCACCGCCATGGACAGCGCAGTACTTC
d_call: NA
clone_size: NA
j_call: TRBJ2-7
v_call: TRBV14
cdr3_length: 13

cdr3_aa: CSADRTGLGGYTF
cdr3_nt: TGCAGTGCAGACCGCACAGGGCTGGGAGGCTACACCTTC
d_call: NA
clone_size: NA
j_call: TRBJ1-2
v_call: TRBV20-1
cdr3_length: 13

cdr3_aa: CASSHRDQHEQYF
cdr3_nt: TGTGCCAGCAGCCACAGAGATCAGCACGAGCAGTACTTC
d_call: NA
clone_size: few
j_call: TRBJ2-7
v_call: TRBV11-2
cdr3_length: 13

cdr3_aa: CATRLAEPWDSVYGYTF
cdr3_nt: TGTGCCACCCGATTGGCGGAACCCTGGGACAGCGTCTATGGCTACACCTTC
d_call: TRBD1
clone_size: NA
j_call: TRBJ1-2
v_call: TRBV10-3
cdr3_length: 17

cdr3_aa: CASSELASSEQFF
cdr3_nt: TGTGCCAGCAGTGAATTAGCGAGTAGTGAGCAGTTCTTC
d_call: NA
clone_size: NA
j_call: TRBJ2-1
v_call: TRBV6-1
cdr3_length: 13

cdr3_aa: CSARFSGSRVNEQFF
cdr3_nt: TGCAGTGCTAGGTTTAGCGGGAGTAGGGTCAATGAGCAGTTCTTC
d_call: TRBD2
clone_size: NA
j_call: TRBJ2-1
v_call: TRBV20-1
cdr3_length: 15

cdr3_aa: CASSPRTSGSGVEQYF
cdr3_nt: TGTGCCAGCAGCCCCCGGACTAGCGGGAGTGGGGTAGAGCAGTACTTC
d_call: TRBD2
clone_size: NA
j_call: TRBJ2-4
v_call: TRBV7-9
cdr3_length: 16

cdr3_aa: CASSTGDTSTDTQYF
cdr3_nt: TGTGCCAGCAGCACCGGGGACACCTCCACAGATACGCAGTATTTT
d_call: NA
clone_size: NA
j_call: TRBJ2-3
v_call: TRBV7-8
cdr3_length: 15

cdr3_aa: CSARSGTGVTGYTF
cdr3_nt: TGCAGTGCTAGGTCCGGGACAGGGGTGACTGGCTACACCTTC
d_call: TRBD1
clone_size: NA
j_call: TRBJ1-2
v_call: TRBV20-1
cdr3_length: 14

cdr3_aa: CSARDLTGTADYEQYF
cdr3_nt: TGCAGTGCTAGAGACTTAACCGGGACAGCCGACTACGAGCAGTACTTC
d_call: TRBD1
clone_size: NA
j_call: TRBJ2-7
v_call: TRBV20-1
cdr3_length: 16

cdr3_aa: CASSSGNLEQYF
cdr3_nt: TGTGCCAGCAGCTCAGGGAACCTTGAGCAGTACTTC
d_call: NA
clone_size: NA
j_call: TRBJ2-7
v_call: TRBV11-2
cdr3_length: 12

cdr3_aa: CASSQMGTGDYEQYF
cdr3_nt: TGCGCCAGCAGCCAAATGGGGACAGGGGATTACGAGCAGTACTTC
d_call: TRBD1
clone_size: NA
j_call: TRBJ2-7
v_call: TRBV4-1
cdr3_length: 15

cdr3_aa: CASSPGPRQGTEAFF
cdr3_nt: TGTGCCAGCTCACCGGGTCCCCGACAAGGCACTGAAGCTTTCTTT
d_call: NA
clone_size: NA
j_call: TRBJ1-1
v_call: TRBV18
cdr3_length: 15

cdr3_aa: CASSLGLGEAFF
cdr3_nt: TGTGCCAGCAGTCTCGGATTGGGAGAAGCTTTCTTT
d_call: NA
clone_size: NA
j_call: TRBJ1-1
v_call: TRBV6-2/TRBV6-3
cdr3_length: 12

cdr3_aa: CSATDANNEQFF
cdr3_nt: TGCAGCGCCACGGACGCAAACAATGAGCAGTTCTTC
d_call: NA
clone_size: NA
j_call: TRBJ2-1
v_call: TRBV29-1
cdr3_length: 12

cdr3_aa: CASRTPGAPNEQFF
cdr3_nt: TGTGCCAGCAGAACTCCCGGGGCGCCCAATGAGCAGTTCTTC
d_call: NA
clone_size: NA
j_call: TRBJ2-1
v_call: TRBV12-3/TRBV12-4
cdr3_length: 14

cdr3_aa: CASSIDRGKVYEQYF
cdr3_nt: TGTGCCAGCAGCATTGACAGGGGGAAAGTCTACGAGCAGTACTTC
d_call: TRBD1
clone_size: NA
j_call: TRBJ2-7
v_call: TRBV7-2
cdr3_length: 15

cdr3_aa: CASSTPDRRGEKLFF
cdr3_nt: TGTGCCAGCAGCACCCCCGACAGGCGGGGTGAAAAACTGTTTTTT
d_call: NA
clone_size: NA
j_call: TRBJ1-4
v_call: TRBV12-3/TRBV12-4
cdr3_length: 15

cdr3_aa: CSVESGGSQRNEQFF
cdr3_nt: TGCAGCGTTGAGTCAGGGGGATCCCAGAGAAATGAGCAGTTCTTC
d_call: TRBD1
clone_size: NA
j_call: TRBJ2-1
v_call: TRBV29-1
cdr3_length: 15

cdr3_aa: CASSQEGGGNQPQHF
cdr3_nt: TGCGCCAGCAGCCAAGAGGGGGGGGGCAATCAGCCCCAGCATTTT
d_call: NA
clone_size: NA
j_call: TRBJ1-5
v_call: TRBV4-1
cdr3_length: 15

cdr3_aa: CASSERAGGYTF
cdr3_nt: TGTGCCAGCAGTGAGCGGGCAGGAGGCTACACCTTC
d_call: NA
clone_size: NA
j_call: TRBJ1-2
v_call: TRBV6-1
cdr3_length: 12

cdr3_aa: CASTLVRGVTGELFF
cdr3_nt: TGTGCCAGCACCCTGGTCCGGGGGGTGACCGGGGAGCTGTTTTTT
d_call: TRBD2
clone_size: NA
j_call: TRBJ2-2
v_call: TRBV11-2
cdr3_length: 15

cdr3_aa: CASSPRVLRSSGANVLTF
cdr3_nt: TGTGCCAGCAGCCCCCGGGTGCTTAGGAGCTCTGGGGCCAACGTCCTGACTTTC
d_call: NA
clone_size: NA
j_call: TRBJ2-6
v_call: TRBV28
cdr3_length: 18

cdr3_aa: CSVQMSSPQTPNYGYTF
cdr3_nt: TGCAGCGTTCAGATGTCGAGTCCGCAAACGCCTAACTATGGCTACACCTTC
d_call: NA
clone_size: NA
j_call: TRBJ1-2
v_call: TRBV29-1
cdr3_length: 17